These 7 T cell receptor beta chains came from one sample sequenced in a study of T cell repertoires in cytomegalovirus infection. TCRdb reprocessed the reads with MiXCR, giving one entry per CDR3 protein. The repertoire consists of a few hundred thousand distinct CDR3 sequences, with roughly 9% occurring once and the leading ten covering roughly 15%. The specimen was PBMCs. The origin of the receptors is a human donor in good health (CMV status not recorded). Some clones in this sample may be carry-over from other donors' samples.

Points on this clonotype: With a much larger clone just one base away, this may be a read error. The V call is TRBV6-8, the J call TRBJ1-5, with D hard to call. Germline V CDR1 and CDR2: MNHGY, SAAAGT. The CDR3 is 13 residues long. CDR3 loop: CANSRRGNQPQHF. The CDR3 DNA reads TGTGCCAACAGTCGCCGCGGCAATCAGCCCCAGCATTTT.

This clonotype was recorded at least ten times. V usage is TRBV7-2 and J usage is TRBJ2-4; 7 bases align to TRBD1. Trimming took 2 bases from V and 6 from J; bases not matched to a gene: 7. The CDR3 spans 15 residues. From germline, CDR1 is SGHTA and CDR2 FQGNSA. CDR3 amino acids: CASSLSSGTANIQYF. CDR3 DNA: TGTGCCAGCAGCTTATCCTCCGGGACAGCAAACATTCAGTACTTC.

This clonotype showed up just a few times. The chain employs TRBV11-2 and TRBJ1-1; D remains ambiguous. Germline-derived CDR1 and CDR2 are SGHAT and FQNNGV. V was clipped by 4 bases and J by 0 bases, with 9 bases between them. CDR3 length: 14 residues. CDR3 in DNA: TGTGCCAGCAGCTCGTTCAAGGTGAACACTGAAGCTTTCTTT. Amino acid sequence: CASSSFKVNTEAFF.

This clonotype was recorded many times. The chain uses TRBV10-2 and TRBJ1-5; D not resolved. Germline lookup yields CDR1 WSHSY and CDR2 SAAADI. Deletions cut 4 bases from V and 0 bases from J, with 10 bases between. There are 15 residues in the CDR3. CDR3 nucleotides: TGCGCCAGCAGTGGGAAAGATATTAGCAATCAGCCCCAGCATTTT. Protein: CASSGKDISNQPQHF.

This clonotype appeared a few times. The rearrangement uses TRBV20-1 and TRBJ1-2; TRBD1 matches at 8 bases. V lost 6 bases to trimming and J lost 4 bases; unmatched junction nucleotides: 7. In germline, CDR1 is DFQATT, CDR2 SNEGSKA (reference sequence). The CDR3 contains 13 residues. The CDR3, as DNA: TGCAGTGCGCAGGGGGCAGGTCTCTATGGCTACACCTTC. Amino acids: CSAQGAGLYGYTF.

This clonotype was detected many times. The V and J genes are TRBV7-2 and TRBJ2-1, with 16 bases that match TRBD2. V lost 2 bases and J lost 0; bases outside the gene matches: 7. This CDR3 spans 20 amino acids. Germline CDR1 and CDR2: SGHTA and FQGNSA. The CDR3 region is CASSLRGTSGGAFSYNEQFF. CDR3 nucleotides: TGTGCCAGCAGCTTAAGAGGGACTAGCGGGGGGGCCTTCTCCTACAATGAGCAGTTCTTC.

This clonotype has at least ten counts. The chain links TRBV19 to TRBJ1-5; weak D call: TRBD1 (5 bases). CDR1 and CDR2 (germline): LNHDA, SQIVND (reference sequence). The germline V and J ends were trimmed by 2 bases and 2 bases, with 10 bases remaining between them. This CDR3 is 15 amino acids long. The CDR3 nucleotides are TGTGCCAGTAGTATACAGGCGACAGGCAATCAGCCCCAGCATTTT. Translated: CASSIQATGNQPQHF.